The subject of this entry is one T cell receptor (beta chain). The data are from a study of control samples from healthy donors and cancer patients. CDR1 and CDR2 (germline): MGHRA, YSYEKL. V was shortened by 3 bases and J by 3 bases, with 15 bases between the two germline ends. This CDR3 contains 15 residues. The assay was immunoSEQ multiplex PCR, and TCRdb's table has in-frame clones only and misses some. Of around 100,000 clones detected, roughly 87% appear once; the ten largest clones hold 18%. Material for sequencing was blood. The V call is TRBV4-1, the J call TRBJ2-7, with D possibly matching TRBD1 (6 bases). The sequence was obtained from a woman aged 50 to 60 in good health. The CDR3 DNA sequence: TGCGCCAGCAGCCAGGGGCTTGGGGGCGGCTACGAGCAGTACTTC. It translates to CASSQGLGGGYEQYF.